This T cell receptor (beta chain) comes out of a study of CD8 T cells in Susac syndrome. Broader study findings: The relatively small number of individuals in the TCR sequencing and HLA analysis was acknowledged by the study.

About this clonotype itself: As yet, its antigen is unknown.

TEMRA cells were FACS-enriched, unlike CD8+ and CD4+ T cells, which were negatively isolated. The authors reverse transcribed roughly 0.5 to 1 ug RNA with random hexamers. An immunoSEQ multiplex PCR amplified TCR beta CDR3 over 54 Vbeta and 13 Jbeta. In TCRdb, the immunoSEQ multiplex PCR reads were re-called with MiXCR into one record per CDR3 protein. In the table there are some 150,000 distinct CDR3 sequences, roughly 95% of which are singletons. The CDR3 consists of 16 residues. V gave up 0 bases and J gave up 0 bases, with 12 bases separating them. CDR1 is SQVTM, CDR2 ANQGSEA, per germline. Sequenced input: CD8+ T cells from PBMCs. The V call is TRBV29-1, the J call TRBJ1-3, with D tentatively TRBD1 (5 bases). The clonotype comes from a human donor with multiple sclerosis. As DNA, the CDR3 is TGCAGCGTTGAAGATAGGGAGGGGACCTCTGGAAACACCATATATTTT. Translating it yields CSVEDREGTSGNTIYF.